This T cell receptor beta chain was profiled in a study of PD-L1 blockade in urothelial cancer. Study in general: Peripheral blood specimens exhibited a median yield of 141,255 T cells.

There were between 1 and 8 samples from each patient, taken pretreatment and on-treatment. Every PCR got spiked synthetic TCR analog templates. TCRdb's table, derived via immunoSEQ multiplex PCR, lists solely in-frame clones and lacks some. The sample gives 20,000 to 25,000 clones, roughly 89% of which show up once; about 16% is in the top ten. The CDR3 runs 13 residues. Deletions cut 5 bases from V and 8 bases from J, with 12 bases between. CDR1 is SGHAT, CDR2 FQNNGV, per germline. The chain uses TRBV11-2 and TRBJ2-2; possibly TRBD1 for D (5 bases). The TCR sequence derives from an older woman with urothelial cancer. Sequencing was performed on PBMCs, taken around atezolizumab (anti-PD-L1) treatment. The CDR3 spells CASSLSGLGELFF. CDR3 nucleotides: TGTGCCAGCAGCCTTTCAGGGCTTGGGGAGCTGTTTTTT.